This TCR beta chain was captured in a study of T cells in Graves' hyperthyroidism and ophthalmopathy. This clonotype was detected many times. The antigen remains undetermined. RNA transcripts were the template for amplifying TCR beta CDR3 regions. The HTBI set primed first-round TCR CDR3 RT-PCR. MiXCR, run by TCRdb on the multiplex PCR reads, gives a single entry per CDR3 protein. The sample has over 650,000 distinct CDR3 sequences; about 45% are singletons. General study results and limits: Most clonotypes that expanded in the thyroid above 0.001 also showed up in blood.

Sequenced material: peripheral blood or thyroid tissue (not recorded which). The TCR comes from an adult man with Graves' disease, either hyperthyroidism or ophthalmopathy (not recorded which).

CDR3 region: CAISGTSGRANEQYF. CDR3 DNA sequence: TGTGCCATCAGTGGGACTAGCGGGAGGGCCAACGAGCAGTACTTC. The chain recombines TRBV10-3 with TRBJ2-7; 15 bases map to TRBD2. This CDR3 spans 15 amino acids. Germline V gene lookup returns CDR1 ENHRY and CDR2 SYGVKD. With 4 bases clipped from V and 5 bases from J, the junction kept 3 bases outside the gene matches.